These 6 T cell receptor beta chains originate from one sample sequenced in a study of T cell repertoires in cytomegalovirus infection. MiXCR, applied by TCRdb to the reads, yields one record per CDR3 protein. The repertoire has nearly 700,000 distinct CDR3 sequences, around 30% of them found once; the top ten carry about 18%. These receptors have no identified antigens. Sample: cultured PBMCs, taken from culture after CMV antigen stimulation. The receptor set was obtained from a human donor in good health (CMV status not recorded). Some clones in this sample may be carry-over from other donors' samples.

V is TRBV12-5 and J is TRBJ2-1; D remains ambiguous. The germline V gene has CDR1 LGHNT and CDR2 FRNRAP. V shed 0 bases and J shed 7 bases, with 4 bases lying between them. The CDR3 spans 12 residues. CDR3 bases: TGTGCTAGTGGTTTGGTAAGGAATGAGCAGTTCTTC. It translates to CASGLVRNEQFF.

This rearrangement joins TRBV5-4 to TRBJ2-1, with 8 positions matching TRBD1. Germline loops: CDR1 SGHNT, CDR2 YYREEE (reference sequence). The CDR3 is 16 amino acids. The ends lost 3 bases at V and 6 bases at J; junction bases unmatched: 11. This chain's CDR3 is CASSWTPGQGINEQFF. The CDR3 DNA is TGTGCCAGCAGCTGGACACCCGGACAGGGTATCAATGAGCAGTTCTTC.

This chain uses TRBV5-4 with TRBJ2-3; D may match TRBD1 or TRBD2 (5 bases each). This CDR3 has 14 amino acids. Trimming took off 4 bases at V and 8 bases at J, with 17 bases between the two ends. Germline CDR1 and CDR2: SGHNT and YYREEE (reference sequence). As DNA, the CDR3 is TGTGCCAGCAGCCTGGAGAAGACAGAGGGTACGCAGTATTTT. As protein: CASSLEKTEGTQYF.

In nucleotides, the CDR3 is TGTGCCAGCAGCTTAGACAGATTAGATGAAGCTTTCTTT. This gives the protein CASSLDRLDEAFF. V is TRBV7-9 and J is TRBJ1-1; no clear D. There are 13 residues in the CDR3. Trimming removed 1 base at V and 7 bases at J, with 10 bases between. CDR1 SEHNR and CDR2 FQNEAQ come from the germline V gene (reference sequence). The full variable domain, completed using reference TRBV7-9 and TRBJ1-1, is DTGVSQNPRHKITKRGQNVTFRCDPISEHNRLYWYRQTLGQGPEFLTYFQNEAQLEKSRLLSDRFSAERPKGSFSTLEIQRTEQGDSAMYLCASSLDRLDEAFFGQGTRLTVV.

This clonotype was recorded many times. The rearrangement uses TRBV7-2 and TRBJ1-1, with a tentative D call TRBD1 (6 bases). The V gene's germline CDR1 is SGHTA and CDR2 FQGNSA. The V end was cut by 6 bases, the J end by 9 bases, with 23 bases between. CDR3 length equals 15 residues. CDR3 coding DNA: TGTGCCAGCAGGAGGGGGTTGGGAGAGGATTACCAAGCTTTCTTT. Translating it yields CASRRGLGEDYQAFF.

This clonotype occurred a few times. The rearrangement joins TRBV6-1 to TRBJ2-2, with 11 bases lining up with TRBD1. V lost 6 bases and J lost 5; bases outside the gene matches: 5. Germline V lookup: CDR1 MNHNS, CDR2 SASEGT. This CDR3 is built from 15 residues. CDR3 bases: TGTGCCAGCAGGCCCGGACAGGGGGCTACCGGGGAGCTGTTTTTT. It specifies CASRPGQGATGELFF.